Presented here are 30 T cell receptor beta chains from one specimen sequenced in a study of blood T cells in healthy people across ages. For the second PCR, which ran for roughly 7 to 11 cycles, a sample-barcoded 5' primer and a J-beta primer mix were used. MiXCR, applied by TCRdb to the 5' RACE reads, yields one record per CDR3 protein. The repertoire has 550,000 to 700,000 distinct CDR3 sequences, 27% of them found once; the top ten carry around 18%. The sample consisted of blood. Receptors were obtained from a woman aged 70-85 years in good health.

This clonotype was picked up many times. V gene TRBV27 combines with J gene TRBJ2-7; D is possibly TRBD1 or TRBD2 (5 bases each). The CDR3 runs to 13 residues. V lost 5 bases, J lost 2 bases, and 10 bases lay in between. Germline loops: CDR1 MNHEY, CDR2 SMNVEV (reference sequence). CDR3 in DNA: TGTGCCAGCAGTACCGGGACCCCCTACGAGCAGTACTTC. This gives the protein CASSTGTPYEQYF.

In this sample, this clonotype turned up a few times. The genes are TRBV20-1 and TRBJ2-5; 9 bases are a match to TRBD2. V was pared by 3 bases and J by 5 bases, with 7 bases of the junction left unmatched. Germline CDR1 reads DFQATT; CDR2 reads SNEGSKA (reference sequence). This CDR3 has 14 amino acids. The CDR3 bases are TGCAGTGCTAGGAGGCGGGGGGGCCGCGAGACCCAGTACTTC. Its protein is CSARRRGGRETQYF.

A few counts support this clonotype. The chain couples TRBV12-3 or TRBV12-4 to TRBJ2-6, with no clear D. The CDR3 runs to 16 residues. The V and J ends lost 4 bases and 0 bases respectively, with 10 bases between them. Here the CDR3 reads CASSYGPLSGANVLTF. In nucleotides, the CDR3 is TGTGCCAGCAGTTACGGTCCCCTCTCTGGGGCCAACGTCCTGACTTTC.

Worth noting for this clonotype: At one boundary the junction diverges from the germline segment, which might be a read error. As DNA, the CDR3 is TGTACCAGCAGTTTAGCAGACTACGAGCAGTACTTC. It codes for CTSSLADYEQYF. V usage is TRBV12-3 or TRBV12-4 and J usage is TRBJ2-7; D is ambiguous. The CDR3 is 12 residues long.

The CDR3: CATHDRNTGGPQETQYF. In DNA form, the CDR3 reads TGTGCCACCCATGACAGGAACACCGGGGGACCTCAAGAGACCCAGTACTTC. The chain uses TRBV24-1 and TRBJ2-5; D possibly matches TRBD1 or TRBD2 (6 bases each). V was pared by 9 bases and J by 2 bases, with 24 bases between. This CDR3 is built from 17 residues. The germline V gene encodes CDR1 KGHDR and CDR2 SFDVKD.

The V call is TRBV5-1, the J call TRBJ1-1, with 7 bases lining up with TRBD1. This CDR3 contains 14 residues. The germline CDR1 and CDR2 sequences are SGHRS and YFSETQ. The V and J ends lost 5 bases and 5 bases, in that order; junction bases with no gene match: 9. CDR3 in amino acids: CASRSGQGGTEAFF. The CDR3 bases are TGCGCCAGCAGGTCTGGGCAGGGGGGGACTGAAGCTTTCTTT.

The V and J genes are TRBV7-9 and TRBJ2-7; D not resolved. V was cut by 1 base and J by 7 bases, with 11 bases left in between. Germline CDR1 is SEHNR and CDR2 is FQNEAQ (reference sequence). This CDR3 region has 13 residues. In nucleotides, the CDR3 is TGTGCCAGCAGCTTAGAGCTGTTTAGTGAGCAGTACTTC. Its protein product is CASSLELFSEQYF.

The genes are TRBV7-7 and TRBJ2-2; D uncertain. The germline V gene encodes CDR1 SSHAT and CDR2 FNYEAQ (reference sequence). The CDR3 has 15 amino acids. Trimming removed 5 bases from V and 8 bases from J, with 18 bases in between. CDR3 residues: CASSPSKAITGELFF. CDR3 in DNA: TGTGCCAGCAGCCCCTCCAAGGCCATAACAGGGGAGCTGTTTTTT.

The chain uses TRBV9 and TRBJ2-1, with D maybe TRBD1 (5 bases). CDR3 length: 15 residues. Germline CDR1 SGDLS, CDR2 YYNGEE. With 1 base removed from V and 4 bases from J, the gap between germline ends came to 12 bases. CDR3 sequence reads: CASSVKGLAYNEQFF. The CDR3 DNA follows: TGTGCCAGCAGCGTAAAGGGGCTGGCATACAATGAGCAGTTCTTC.

The chain links TRBV5-5 to TRBJ2-5; no firm D call. This CDR3 is 15 amino acids long. Per the germline V gene, CDR1 is SGHKS and CDR2 is YYEKEE (reference sequence). The V end was cut by 4 bases, the J end by 5 bases, with 18 bases between. The CDR3 reads CASSRFGQSEETQYF. CDR3 nucleotides: TGTGCCAGCAGCCGTTTTGGGCAGTCTGAGGAGACCCAGTACTTC.

The rearrangement links TRBV11-2 to TRBJ2-5; no clear D. CDR1 is SGHAT and CDR2 is FQNNGV in the germline V gene. Trimming stripped 1 base from V and 2 bases from J, with 11 bases between. CDR3 length: 15 residues. The CDR3 reads CASSLVGSAQETQYF. CDR3 nucleotide sequence: TGTGCCAGCAGCTTAGTGGGGTCCGCTCAAGAGACCCAGTACTTC.

The rearrangement uses TRBV10-3 and TRBJ1-1; no clear D. The V end was cut by 0 bases, the J end by 10 bases, with 12 bases between. Per the germline V gene, CDR1 is ENHRY and CDR2 is SYGVKD. The CDR3 extends over 13 amino acids. As DNA, the CDR3 is TGTGCCATCAGTGAGTCGTTGGAAGGACGAGCTTTCTTT. This gives the protein CAISESLEGRAFF.

V usage is TRBV12-3 or TRBV12-4 and J usage is TRBJ2-5; TRBD2 matches at 11 bases. The V gene end was trimmed by 5 bases and the J gene end by 2 bases; junction bases not matched to a gene: 7. The CDR3 is made up of 16 amino acids. The CDR3 loop reads CASSPTSGGEQETQYF. CDR3 bases: TGTGCCAGCAGTCCTACTAGCGGGGGAGAACAAGAGACCCAGTACTTC.

J is TRBJ2-2 and V is TRBV4-1; D possibly matches TRBD1 or TRBD2 (5 bases each). The ends were cut back, 3 bases at V and 2 bases at J, with 10 bases in the middle. Germline assignment: CDR1 MGHRA and CDR2 YSYEKL. The CDR3 is made up of 15 amino acids. CDR3 DNA: TGCGCCAGCAGCCATCATGGGGGAAACACCGGGGAGCTGTTTTTT. This translates into CASSHHGGNTGELFF.

The chain is built from TRBV5-1 and TRBJ2-1; TRBD2 agrees at 8 bases. The CDR3 covers 16 residues. The germline CDR1 and CDR2 sequences are SGHRS and YFSETQ. The V gene end was trimmed by 3 bases and the J gene end by 4 bases; junction bases not matched to a gene: 9. CDR3 protein: CASSSGGRTVYNEQFF. The DNA for the CDR3 is TGCGCCAGCAGCTCCGGCGGGAGGACAGTTTACAATGAGCAGTTCTTC.

The chain couples TRBV5-1 to TRBJ2-5; the match to TRBD2 covers 8 bases. This CDR3 is 16 amino acids long. CDR1 is SGHRS and CDR2 is YFSETQ in the germline V gene. Unmatched junction bases numbered 11, after V lost 1 base and J lost 6 bases. The CDR3 DNA sequence: TGCGCCAGCAGCTTGCTCGGGGGGGGTGATGTGAAGACCCAGTACTTC. It is translated as CASSLLGGGDVKTQYF.

Only a few counts were recorded for this clonotype. One end of the junction varies from germline; a read error may be responsible. V usage is TRBV29-1 and J usage is TRBJ2-5, with 11 bases matching TRBD2. This CDR3 contains 12 residues. Germline V gene lookup returns CDR1 SQVTM and CDR2 ANQGSEA. The CDR3 nucleotides read TGCAGCGTTGAAGATAACCTAGCGGGGGGCCTTTTC. It codes for CSVEDNLAGGLF.

This clonotype was counted ten times or more. The CDR3 region is CASSYGRDTDTQYF. Written as DNA, the CDR3 is TGTGCCAGCAGTTACGGGAGGGACACAGATACGCAGTATTTT. J is TRBJ2-3 and V is TRBV6-2 or TRBV6-3; TRBD2 aligns across 7 bases. The length of the CDR3 is 14 residues. Germline trimming cut 2 bases from V and 2 bases from J; bases unmatched to any gene: 1. CDR1 and CDR2 from the germline V gene are MNHEY and SVGEGT.

This clonotype was picked up a small number of times. The chain has TRBV25-1 and TRBJ2-5, with 11 bases lining up with TRBD2. The last part of the DNA fits TRBJ2-1 better; the J call may be wrong. This CDR3 is 16 amino acids long. Germline V gene lookup returns CDR1 MGHDK and CDR2 SYGVNS. CDR3 coding DNA: TGTGCCAGCAGTGGCGGGACTAGCGGTGCCTACAATGAGCAGTTCTTC. Translation gives CASSGGTSGAYNEQFF.

The chain links TRBV7-8 to TRBJ2-6; D perhaps matches TRBD1 (5 bases). V was pared by 1 base and J by 0 bases, with 7 bases between. Germline V gene lookup returns CDR1 SGHVS and CDR2 FQNEAQ. This CDR3 contains 16 residues. Here the CDR3 reads CASSLGQYSGANVLTF. CDR3 DNA: TGTGCCAGCAGCTTAGGACAGTACTCTGGGGCCAACGTCCTGACTTTC.

A few counts support this clonotype. CDR3: CSASRQGADEAFF. CDR3 DNA sequence: TGCAGTGCCAGCCGGCAGGGGGCAGATGAAGCTTTCTTT. The chain employs TRBV20-1 and TRBJ1-1; 8 nucleotides align to TRBD1. Per the germline V gene, CDR1 is DFQATT and CDR2 is SNEGSKA (reference sequence). The CDR3 sequence is 13 residues long. The V segment lost 6 bases and the J segment 7 bases; nucleotides outside the gene matches: 10.

The gene calls are TRBV29-1 and TRBJ1-1; 8 bases are shared with TRBD1. In germline, CDR1 is SQVTM, CDR2 ANQGSEA. Germline trimming cut 8 bases from V and 1 base from J; bases unmatched to any gene: 6. The CDR3 contains 13 residues. The CDR3 DNA follows: TGCAGCACCTGGGACAGGCCGAACACTGAAGCTTTCTTT. Its protein product is CSTWDRPNTEAFF.

This clonotype appeared a few times. V is TRBV18 and J is TRBJ2-7; tentatively, D is TRBD1 or TRBD2 (5 bases each). CDR3 length: 14 residues. Trimming took 2 bases from V and 6 from J, leaving 14 bases between them. The germline CDR1 and CDR2 sequences are KGHSH and LQKENI. DNA of the CDR3: TGTGCCAGCTCACCAACCCAATGGGGGAGCGAGCAGTACTTC. It translates to CASSPTQWGSEQYF.

A few counts support this clonotype. In DNA form, the CDR3 reads TGTGCCAGCACCACGACCGGTGGGGTCGGGGCCTACGAGCAGTACTTC. It yields the protein CASTTTGGVGAYEQYF. V usage is TRBV7-8 and J usage is TRBJ2-7; possible D gene TRBD2, 5 bases. Germline V gene data show CDR1 as SGHVS and CDR2 as FQNEAQ. The CDR3 sequence is 16 residues long. Trimming stripped 7 bases from V and 2 bases from J, with 21 bases between.

The rearrangement uses TRBV29-1 and TRBJ2-6; the D is unclear. This CDR3 has 14 amino acids. CDR1 and CDR2 (germline): SQVTM, ANQGSEA. V was clipped by 1 base and J by 1 base, with 5 bases between them. The CDR3: CSVEAQSGANVLTF. The DNA for the CDR3 is TGCAGCGTTGAAGCACAGTCTGGGGCCAACGTCCTGACTTTC.

This clonotype has just a few counts. The CDR3 region has the DNA TGTGCCAGCAGCGTAGCCCCTAGTATTAATGAAAAACTGTTTTTT. As protein: CASSVAPSINEKLFF. The chain couples TRBV9 to TRBJ1-4, with D uncertain. The CDR3 extends over 15 amino acids. V lost 0 bases and J lost 4, with 10 bases in between. CDR1 is SGDLS and CDR2 is YYNGEE in the germline V gene.

Only a few counts were recorded for this clonotype. This rearrangement joins TRBV6-2 or TRBV6-3 to TRBJ1-2; TRBD1 matches 8 bases. V was clipped by 2 bases and J by 4 bases; unmatched bases: 6. The CDR3 is 15 amino acids. From germline, CDR1 is MNHEY and CDR2 SVGEGT. CDR3 protein: CASSYRTGYFYGYTF. The DNA of the CDR3 is TGTGCCAGCAGTTACCGGACAGGGTACTTCTATGGCTACACCTTC.

The V gene is TRBV21-1, the J gene TRBJ1-1. TRBV21-1 is described as a pseudogene. The CDR3 consists of 13 residues. CDR3 region: CACSKYPNTEAFF. The CDR3 DNA reads as TGTGCCTGCAGCAAATACCCGAACACTGAAGCTTTCTTT.

The V gene is TRBV6-5, the J gene TRBJ1-2; the match to TRBD1 covers 7 bases. This CDR3 region has 12 residues. Trimming at V came to 5 bases and at J to 7 bases, leaving 4 bases not matched to a gene. Germline V CDR1 and CDR2: MNHEY, SVGAGI. The CDR3 nucleotides are TGTGCCAGCAGTAACAGGGGAAGTGGCTACACCTTC. Protein sequence: CASSNRGSGYTF.

V gene TRBV6-2 or TRBV6-3 combines with J gene TRBJ2-4; D uncertain. V was pared by 6 bases and J by 10 bases, with 19 bases between. Germline V gives CDR1 MNHEY, CDR2 SVGEGT. The CDR3 totals 14 residues. In nucleotides, the CDR3 is TGTGCCAGCAGCCCAACCGCGCTAGTTAGGATTCAGTACTTC. Translated, it gives CASSPTALVRIQYF.